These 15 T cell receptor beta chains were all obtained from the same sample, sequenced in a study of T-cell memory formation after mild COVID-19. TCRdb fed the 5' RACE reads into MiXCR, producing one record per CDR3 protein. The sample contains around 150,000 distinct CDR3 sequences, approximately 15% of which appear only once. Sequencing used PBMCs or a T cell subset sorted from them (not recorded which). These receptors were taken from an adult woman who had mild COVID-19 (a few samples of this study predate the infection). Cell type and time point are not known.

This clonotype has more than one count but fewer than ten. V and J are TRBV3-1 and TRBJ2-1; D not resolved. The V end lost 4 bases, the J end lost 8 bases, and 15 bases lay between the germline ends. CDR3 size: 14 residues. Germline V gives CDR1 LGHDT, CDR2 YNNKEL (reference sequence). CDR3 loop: CASSPLGESDEQFF. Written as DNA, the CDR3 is TGTGCCAGCAGCCCTTTAGGAGAGTCCGATGAGCAGTTCTTC.

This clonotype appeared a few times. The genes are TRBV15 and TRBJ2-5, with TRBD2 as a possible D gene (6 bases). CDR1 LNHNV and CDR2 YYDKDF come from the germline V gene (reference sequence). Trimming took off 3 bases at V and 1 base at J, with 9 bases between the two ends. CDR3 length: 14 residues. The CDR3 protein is CATSSRAGQETQYF. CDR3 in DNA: TGTGCCACCAGCAGCCGAGCGGGCCAAGAGACCCAGTACTTC.

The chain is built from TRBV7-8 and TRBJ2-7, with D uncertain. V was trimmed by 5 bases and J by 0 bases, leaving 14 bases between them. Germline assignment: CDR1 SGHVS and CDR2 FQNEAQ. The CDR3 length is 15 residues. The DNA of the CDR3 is TGTGCCAGCAGCCCTTACAGTGTGAGCTCCTACGAGCAGTACTTC. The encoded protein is CASSPYSVSSYEQYF.

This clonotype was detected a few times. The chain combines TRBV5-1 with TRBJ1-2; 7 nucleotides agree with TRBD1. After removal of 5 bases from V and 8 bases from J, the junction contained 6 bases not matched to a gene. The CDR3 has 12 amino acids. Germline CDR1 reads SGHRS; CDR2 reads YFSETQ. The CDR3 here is CASRKGAEGYTF. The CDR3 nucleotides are TGCGCCAGCAGAAAGGGGGCGGAGGGCTACACCTTC.

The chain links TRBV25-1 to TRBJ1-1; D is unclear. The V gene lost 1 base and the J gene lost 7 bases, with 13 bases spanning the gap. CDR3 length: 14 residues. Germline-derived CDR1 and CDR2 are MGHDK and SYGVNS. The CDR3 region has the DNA TGTGCCAGCAGTGAATCTGGCGTGGCGGGTGAAGCTTTCTTT. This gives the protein CASSESGVAGEAFF.

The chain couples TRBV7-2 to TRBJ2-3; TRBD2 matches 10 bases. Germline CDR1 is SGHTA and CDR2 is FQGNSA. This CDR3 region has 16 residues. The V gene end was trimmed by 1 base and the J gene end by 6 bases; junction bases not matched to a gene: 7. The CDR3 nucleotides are TGTGCCAGCAGCTTAGGCCTAGCGGGAGAGGGCGATACGCAGTATTTT. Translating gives CASSLGLAGEGDTQYF. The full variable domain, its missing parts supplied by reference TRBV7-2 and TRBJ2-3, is GAGVSQSPSNKVTEKGKDVELRCDPISGHTALYWYRQSLGQGLEFLIYFQGNSAPDKSGLPSDRFSAERTGGSVSTLTIQRTQQEDSAVYLCASSLGLAGEGDTQYFGPGTRLTVL.

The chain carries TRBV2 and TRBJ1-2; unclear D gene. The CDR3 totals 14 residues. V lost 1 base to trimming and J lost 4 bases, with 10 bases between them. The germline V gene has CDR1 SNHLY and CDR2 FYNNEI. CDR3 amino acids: CASSEGYVAYGYTF. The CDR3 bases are TGTGCCAGCAGTGAAGGGTACGTGGCCTATGGCTACACCTTC.

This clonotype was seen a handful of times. CDR3 sequence reads: CSATPGLAADTQYF. CDR3 nucleotide sequence: TGCAGTGCCACTCCGGGACTAGCGGCAGATACGCAGTATTTT. The rearrangement links TRBV20-1 to TRBJ2-3; 11 bases align to TRBD2. The CDR3 length is 14 residues. V dropped 6 bases and J dropped 4; count of bases not matched to a gene: 6. Germline values: CDR1 DFQATT, CDR2 SNEGSKA (reference sequence).

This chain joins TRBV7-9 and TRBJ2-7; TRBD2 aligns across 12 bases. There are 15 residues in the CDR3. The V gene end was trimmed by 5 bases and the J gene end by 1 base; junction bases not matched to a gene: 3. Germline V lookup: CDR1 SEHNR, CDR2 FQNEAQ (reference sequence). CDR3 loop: CASSTTSGRSYEQYF. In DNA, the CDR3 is TGTGCCAGCAGCACCACTAGCGGGAGGTCCTACGAGCAGTACTTC.

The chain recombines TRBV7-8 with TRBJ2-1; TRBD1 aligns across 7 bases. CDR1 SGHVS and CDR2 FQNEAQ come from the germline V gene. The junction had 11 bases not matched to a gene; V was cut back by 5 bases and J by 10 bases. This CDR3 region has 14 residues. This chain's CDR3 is CASSDPKGADEQFF. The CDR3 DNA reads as TGTGCCAGCAGCGACCCGAAGGGGGCAGACGAGCAGTTCTTC.

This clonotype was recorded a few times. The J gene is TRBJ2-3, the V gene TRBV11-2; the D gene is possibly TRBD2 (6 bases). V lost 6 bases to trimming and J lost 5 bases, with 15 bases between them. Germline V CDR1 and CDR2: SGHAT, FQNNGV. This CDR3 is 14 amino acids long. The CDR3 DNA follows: TGTGCCAGCAGGGATCTCGGGGGAATAGATACGCAGTATTTT. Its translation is CASRDLGGIDTQYF.

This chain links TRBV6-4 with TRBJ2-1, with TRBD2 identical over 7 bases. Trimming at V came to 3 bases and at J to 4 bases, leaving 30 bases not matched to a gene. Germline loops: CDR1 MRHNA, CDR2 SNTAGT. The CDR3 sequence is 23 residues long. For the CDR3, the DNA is TGTGCCAGCAGTGAAGGGCTTTCTAGCGGAGGCTCGAGGGCCTGGCCAAGGTACAATGAGCAGTTCTTC. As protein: CASSEGLSSGGSRAWPRYNEQFF.

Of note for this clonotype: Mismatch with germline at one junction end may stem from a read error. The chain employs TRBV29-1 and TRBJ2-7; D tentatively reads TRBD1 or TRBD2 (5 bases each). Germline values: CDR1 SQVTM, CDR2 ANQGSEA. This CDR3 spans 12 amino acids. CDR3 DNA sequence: TGCAGCGTCGAAGAGGGGCCCTACGAGCAGTACTTC. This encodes CSVEEGPYEQYF.

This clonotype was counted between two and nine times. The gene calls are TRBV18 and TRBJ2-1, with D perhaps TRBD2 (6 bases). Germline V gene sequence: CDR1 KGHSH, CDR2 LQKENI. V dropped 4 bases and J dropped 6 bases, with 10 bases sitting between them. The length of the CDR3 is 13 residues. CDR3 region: CASSRDGSNEQFF. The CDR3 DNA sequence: TGTGCCAGCTCACGGGACGGGAGCAATGAGCAGTTCTTC.

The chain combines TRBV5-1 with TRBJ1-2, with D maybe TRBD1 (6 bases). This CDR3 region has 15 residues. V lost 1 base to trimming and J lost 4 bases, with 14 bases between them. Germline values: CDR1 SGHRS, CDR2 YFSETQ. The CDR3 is CASSLKSTGSYGYTF. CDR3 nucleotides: TGCGCCAGCAGCTTGAAATCTACAGGGTCCTATGGCTACACCTTC.